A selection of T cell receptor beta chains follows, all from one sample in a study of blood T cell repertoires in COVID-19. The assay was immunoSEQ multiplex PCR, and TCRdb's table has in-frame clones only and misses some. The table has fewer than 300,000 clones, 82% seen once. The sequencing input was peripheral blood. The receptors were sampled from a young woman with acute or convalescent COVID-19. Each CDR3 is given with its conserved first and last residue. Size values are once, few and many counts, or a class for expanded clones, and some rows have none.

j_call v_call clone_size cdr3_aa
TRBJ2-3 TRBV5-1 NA CASSPLTLAGYTDTQYF
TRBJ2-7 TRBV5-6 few CASVSASGAGSSYEQYF
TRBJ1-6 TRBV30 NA CAWRANYNSPLHF
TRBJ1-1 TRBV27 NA CASSFTGNTEAFF
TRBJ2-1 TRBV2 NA CASRTLLAGEQFF
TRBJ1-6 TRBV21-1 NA CASSKVSGQPLDSPLHF
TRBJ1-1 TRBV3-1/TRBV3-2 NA CASSQGHTEAFF
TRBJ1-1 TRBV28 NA CASRTGGSVNTEAFF
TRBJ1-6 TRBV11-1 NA CASSNFNVPLHF
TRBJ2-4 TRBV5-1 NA CASSLALENIQYF
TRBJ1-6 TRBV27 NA CASRWGTDDSPLHF
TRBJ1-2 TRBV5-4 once CASSLRQDSYGYTF
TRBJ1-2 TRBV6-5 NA CASSHGNDLGYTF
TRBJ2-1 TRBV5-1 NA CASSPWTAPGNEQFF
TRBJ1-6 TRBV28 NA CASRTITGGSPLHF
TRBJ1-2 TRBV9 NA CASSVERDPTGKIYGYTF
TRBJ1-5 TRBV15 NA CATSTGSNQPQHF